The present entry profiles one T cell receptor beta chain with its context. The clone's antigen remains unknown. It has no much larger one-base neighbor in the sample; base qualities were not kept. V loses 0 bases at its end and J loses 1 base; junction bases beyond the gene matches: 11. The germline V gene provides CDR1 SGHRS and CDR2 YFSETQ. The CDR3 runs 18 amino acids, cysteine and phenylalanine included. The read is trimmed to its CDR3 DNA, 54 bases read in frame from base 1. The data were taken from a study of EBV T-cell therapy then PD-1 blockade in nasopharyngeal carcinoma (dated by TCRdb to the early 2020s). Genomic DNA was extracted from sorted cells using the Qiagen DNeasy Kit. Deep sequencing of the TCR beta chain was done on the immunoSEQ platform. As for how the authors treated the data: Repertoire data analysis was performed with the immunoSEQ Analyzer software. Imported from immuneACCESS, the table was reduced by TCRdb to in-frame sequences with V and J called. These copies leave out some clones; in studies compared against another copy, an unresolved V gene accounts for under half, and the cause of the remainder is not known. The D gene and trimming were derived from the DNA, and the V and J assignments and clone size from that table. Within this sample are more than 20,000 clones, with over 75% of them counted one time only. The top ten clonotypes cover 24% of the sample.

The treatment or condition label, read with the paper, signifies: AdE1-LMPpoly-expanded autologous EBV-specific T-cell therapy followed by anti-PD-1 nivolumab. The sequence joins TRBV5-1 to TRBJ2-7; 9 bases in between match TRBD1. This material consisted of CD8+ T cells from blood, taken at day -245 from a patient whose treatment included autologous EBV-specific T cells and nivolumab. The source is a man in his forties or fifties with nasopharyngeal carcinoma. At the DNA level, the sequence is TGCGCCAGCAGCTTGGACGGACAGGGGATTAGTATATCCTACGAGCAGTACTTC. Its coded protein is CASSLDGQGISISYEQYF.